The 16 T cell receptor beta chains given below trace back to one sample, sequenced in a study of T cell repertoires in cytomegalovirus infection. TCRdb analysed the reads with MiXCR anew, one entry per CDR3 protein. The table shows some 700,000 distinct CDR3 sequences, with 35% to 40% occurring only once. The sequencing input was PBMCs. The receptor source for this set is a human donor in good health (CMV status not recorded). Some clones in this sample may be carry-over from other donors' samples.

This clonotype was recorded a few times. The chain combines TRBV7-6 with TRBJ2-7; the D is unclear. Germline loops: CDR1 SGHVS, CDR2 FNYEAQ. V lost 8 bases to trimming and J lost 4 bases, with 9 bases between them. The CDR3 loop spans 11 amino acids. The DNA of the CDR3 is TGTGCCAGCGGGTTGGAGTACGAGCAGTACTTC. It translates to CASGLEYEQYF.

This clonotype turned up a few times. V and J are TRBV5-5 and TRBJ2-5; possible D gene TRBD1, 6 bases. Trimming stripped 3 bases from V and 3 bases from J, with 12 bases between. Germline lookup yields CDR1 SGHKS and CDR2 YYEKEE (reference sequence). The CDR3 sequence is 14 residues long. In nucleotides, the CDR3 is TGTGCCAGCAGCTACCCCGGGACAAAAGAGACCCAGTACTTC. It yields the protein CASSYPGTKETQYF.

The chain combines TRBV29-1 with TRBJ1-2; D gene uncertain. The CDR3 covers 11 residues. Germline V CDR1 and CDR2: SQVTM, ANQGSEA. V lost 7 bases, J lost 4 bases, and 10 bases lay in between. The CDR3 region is CSATEGYGYTF. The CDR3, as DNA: TGCAGCGCTACTGAGGGCTATGGCTACACCTTC.

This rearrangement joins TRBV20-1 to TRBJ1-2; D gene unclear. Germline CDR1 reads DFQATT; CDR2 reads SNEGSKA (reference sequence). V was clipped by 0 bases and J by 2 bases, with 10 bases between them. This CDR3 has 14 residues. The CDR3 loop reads CSARDRDTNYGYTF. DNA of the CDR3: TGCAGTGCTAGAGACCGGGATACCAACTATGGCTACACCTTC.

The CDR3 DNA reads TGCGCCAGCAGCCAACGACTGGAATGGGACACTGAAGCTTTCTTT. Amino acid sequence: CASSQRLEWDTEAFF. The V and J genes are TRBV4-1 and TRBJ1-1; D remains ambiguous. The CDR3 covers 15 residues. The germline gives CDR1 MGHRA, CDR2 YSYEKL. The V end lost 2 bases, the J end lost 3 bases, and 13 bases lay between the germline ends.

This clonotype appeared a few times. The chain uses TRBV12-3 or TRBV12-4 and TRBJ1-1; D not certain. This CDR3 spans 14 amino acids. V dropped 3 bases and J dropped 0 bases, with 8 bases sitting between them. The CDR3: CASSFWGLNTEAFF. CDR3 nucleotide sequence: TGTGCCAGCAGTTTTTGGGGTCTGAACACTGAAGCTTTCTTT.

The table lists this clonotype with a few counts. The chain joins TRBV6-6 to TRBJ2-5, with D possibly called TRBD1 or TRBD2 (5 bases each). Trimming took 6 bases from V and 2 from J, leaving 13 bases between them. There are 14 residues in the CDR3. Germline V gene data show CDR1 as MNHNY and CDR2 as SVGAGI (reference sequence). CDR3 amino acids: CASSWGFYQETQYF. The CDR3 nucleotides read TGTGCCAGCAGCTGGGGGTTCTATCAAGAGACCCAGTACTTC.

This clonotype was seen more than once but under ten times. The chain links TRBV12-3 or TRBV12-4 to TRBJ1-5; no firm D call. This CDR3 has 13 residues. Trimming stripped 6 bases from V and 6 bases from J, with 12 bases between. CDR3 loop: CASSINLGQPQHF. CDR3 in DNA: TGTGCCAGCAGCATAAACTTAGGTCAGCCCCAGCATTTT.

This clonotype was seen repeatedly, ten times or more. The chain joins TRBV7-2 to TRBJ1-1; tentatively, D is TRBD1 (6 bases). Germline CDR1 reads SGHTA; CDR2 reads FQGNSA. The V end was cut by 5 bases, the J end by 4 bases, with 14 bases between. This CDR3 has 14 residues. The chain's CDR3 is CASSPGRGSTEAFF. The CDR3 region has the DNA TGTGCCAGCAGCCCTGGCAGGGGAAGCACTGAAGCTTTCTTT.

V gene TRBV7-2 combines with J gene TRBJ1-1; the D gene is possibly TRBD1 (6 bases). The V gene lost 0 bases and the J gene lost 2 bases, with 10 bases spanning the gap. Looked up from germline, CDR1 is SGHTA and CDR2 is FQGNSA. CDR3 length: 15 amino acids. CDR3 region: CASSLAPGANTEAFF. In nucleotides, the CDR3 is TGTGCCAGCAGCTTAGCGCCAGGGGCTAACACTGAAGCTTTCTTT.

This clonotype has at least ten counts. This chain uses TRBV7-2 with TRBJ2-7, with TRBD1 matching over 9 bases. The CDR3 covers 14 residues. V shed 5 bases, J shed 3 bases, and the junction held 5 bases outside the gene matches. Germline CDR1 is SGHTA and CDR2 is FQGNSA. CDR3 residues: CASSRMGQGYEQYF. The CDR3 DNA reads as TGTGCCAGCAGCCGCATGGGACAGGGCTACGAGCAGTACTTC.

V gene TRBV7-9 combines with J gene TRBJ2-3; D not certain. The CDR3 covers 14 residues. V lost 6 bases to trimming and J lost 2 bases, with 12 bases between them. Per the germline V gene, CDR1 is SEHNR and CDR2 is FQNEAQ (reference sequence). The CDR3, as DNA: TGTGCCAGCAGTAAAGCCGGGTTCACAGATACGCAGTATTTT. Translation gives CASSKAGFTDTQYF.

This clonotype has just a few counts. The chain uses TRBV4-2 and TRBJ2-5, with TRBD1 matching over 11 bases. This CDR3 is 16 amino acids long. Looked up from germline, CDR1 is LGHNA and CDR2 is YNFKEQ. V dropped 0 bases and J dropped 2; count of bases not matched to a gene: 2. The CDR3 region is CASSQDWDRGQETQYF. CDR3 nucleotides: TGTGCCAGCAGCCAAGATTGGGACAGGGGGCAAGAGACCCAGTACTTC.

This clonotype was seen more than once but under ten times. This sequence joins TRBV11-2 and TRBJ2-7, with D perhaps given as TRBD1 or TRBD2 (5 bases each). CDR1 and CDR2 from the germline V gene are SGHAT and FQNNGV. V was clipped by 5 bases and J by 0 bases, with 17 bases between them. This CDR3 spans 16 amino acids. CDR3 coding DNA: TGTGCCAGCAGCACCATGCCGGGACGGAGCTCCTACGAGCAGTACTTC. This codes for CASSTMPGRSSYEQYF. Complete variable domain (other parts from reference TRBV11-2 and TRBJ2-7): EAGVAQSPRYKIIEKRQSVAFWCNPISGHATLYWYQQILGQGPKLLIQFQNNGVVDDSQLPKDRFSAERLKGVDSTLKIQPAKLEDSAVYLCASSTMPGRSSYEQYFGPGTRLTVT.

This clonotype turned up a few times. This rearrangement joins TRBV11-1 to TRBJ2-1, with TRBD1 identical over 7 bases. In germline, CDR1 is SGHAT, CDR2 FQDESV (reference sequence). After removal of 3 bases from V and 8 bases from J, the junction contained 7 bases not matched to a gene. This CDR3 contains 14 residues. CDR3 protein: CASSLPGQNHEQFF. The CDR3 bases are TGTGCCAGCAGCTTGCCGGGACAGAACCATGAGCAGTTCTTC.

The CDR3 reads CASSLISRYGAEAFF. The CDR3 bases are TGTGCCAGCAGTTTGATCTCCCGCTACGGGGCTGAAGCTTTCTTT. This rearrangement joins TRBV28 to TRBJ1-1; D unclear. The CDR3 length is 15 residues. Germline assignment: CDR1 MDHEN and CDR2 SYDVKM. Trimming took off 3 bases at V and 6 bases at J, with 17 bases between the two ends.